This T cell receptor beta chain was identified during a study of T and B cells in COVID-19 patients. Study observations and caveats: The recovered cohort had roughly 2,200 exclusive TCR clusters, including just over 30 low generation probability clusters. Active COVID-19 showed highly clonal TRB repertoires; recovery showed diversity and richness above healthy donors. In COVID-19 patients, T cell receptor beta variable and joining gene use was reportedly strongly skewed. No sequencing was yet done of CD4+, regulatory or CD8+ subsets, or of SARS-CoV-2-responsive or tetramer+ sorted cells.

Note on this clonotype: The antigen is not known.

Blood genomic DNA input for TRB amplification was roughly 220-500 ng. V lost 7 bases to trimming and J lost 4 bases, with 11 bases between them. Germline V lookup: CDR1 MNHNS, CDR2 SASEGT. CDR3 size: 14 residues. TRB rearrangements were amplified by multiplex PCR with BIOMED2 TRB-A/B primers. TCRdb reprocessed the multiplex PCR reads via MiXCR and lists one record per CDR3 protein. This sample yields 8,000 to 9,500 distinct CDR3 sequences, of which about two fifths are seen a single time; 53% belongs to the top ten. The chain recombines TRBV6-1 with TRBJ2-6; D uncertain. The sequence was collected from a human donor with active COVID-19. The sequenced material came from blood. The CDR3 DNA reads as TGTGCCAGCAAGAAAGGATCCGGGGCCAACGTCCTGACTTTC. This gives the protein CASKKGSGANVLTF.